The TCR beta chain described here comes from a study of beta chain features in type 1 diabetes. Worth noting for this clone: Its antigen is unidentified.

All sorted populations exceeded 98% purity. With 1 base removed from V and 0 bases from J, the gap between germline ends came to 13 bases. This CDR3 is 16 amino acids long. CDR1 and CDR2 from the germline V gene are SGHTA and FQGNSA. General study results and limits: Significant though moderate, a shortening of TCRB CDR3s appeared in all four CD4+ subsets of Type 1 diabetes patients. A pattern of fewer insertions and more deletions at VDJ junctions was seen in type 1 diabetes patients. HLA effects on TCRB rearrangement stayed unresolved here.

Investigators reverse transcribed all isolated RNA, so they sequenced expressed TCRB transcripts. The assay was immunoSEQ multiplex PCR, and TCRdb's table has in-frame clones only and misses some. The table includes more than 550,000 clones, over 11% detected once. The chain carries TRBV7-2 and TRBJ2-7, with D unresolved. The sequenced sample consisted of naive CD4+ T cells from blood. This TCR derives from a man aged 18 to 35 with type 1 diabetes. The CDR3 sequence: CASSLVAGEGSYEQYF. The CDR3 nucleotides are TGTGCCAGCAGCTTAGTAGCAGGAGAAGGCTCCTACGAGCAGTACTTC.